The entry that follows covers one TCR beta chain sequence. The antigen is not known. Per germline, CDR1 SGHDT and CDR2 YYEEEE. V was pared by 3 bases and J by 2 bases, with 15 bases between. This CDR3 comprises 16 residues. This specimen belongs to a study of memory CD4+ T cells and cytomegalovirus serostatus. Study at large: This sample comes from healthy Belgian adults, several CMV seropositive, approximately 23 seronegative. Study-wide findings and caveats: Suggested: most of the CMV-linked TCR signature lies in CD4+ memory cells. Each of around 69 CMV-associated TCRbeta sequences occurred in one to five individuals. Median bootstrapped AUC for CMV status was approximately 0.96 originally, approximately 0.93 US-trained.

Single viable CD3+CD4+CD8-CD45RO+ cells were sorted as the memory CD4+ T cells. TCRdb keeps only in-frame clones here, not all; method: immunoSEQ multiplex PCR. The table has some 60,000 clones, over 65% seen once; the top ten hold more than 2.5%. This chain uses TRBV5-6 with TRBJ2-1; perhaps TRBD2 as D (6 bases). This TCR was sampled from an adult in good health and CMV-seropositive. The source material was memory CD4+ T cells from blood. The CDR3 DNA follows: TGTGCCAGCAGCTCTCGACTAGGAGGCACCTACAATGAGCAGTTCTTC. It is translated as CASSSRLGGTYNEQFF.